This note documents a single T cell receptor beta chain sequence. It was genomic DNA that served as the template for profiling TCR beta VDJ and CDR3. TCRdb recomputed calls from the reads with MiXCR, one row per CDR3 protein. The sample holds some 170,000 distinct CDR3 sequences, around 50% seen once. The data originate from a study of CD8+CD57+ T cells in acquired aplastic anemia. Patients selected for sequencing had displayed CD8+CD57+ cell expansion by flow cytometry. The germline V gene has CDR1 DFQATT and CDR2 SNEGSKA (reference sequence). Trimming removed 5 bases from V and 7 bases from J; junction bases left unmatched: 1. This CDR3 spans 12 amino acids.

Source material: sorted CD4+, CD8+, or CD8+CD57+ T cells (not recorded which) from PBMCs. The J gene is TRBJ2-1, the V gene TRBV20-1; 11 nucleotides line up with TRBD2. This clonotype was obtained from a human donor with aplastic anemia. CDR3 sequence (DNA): TGCAGTGCTTCTAGCGGGGGGAATGAGCAGTTCTTC. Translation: CSASSGGNEQFF.